The next 22 T cell receptor beta chains were all read from a single sample in a study of Ad26.COV2.S vaccination and SARS-CoV-2 variants. The method was immunoSEQ multiplex PCR; TCRdb's version includes in-frame clones alone and lacks a portion of them. This table holds around 340,000 clones, about nine tenths found once. Treatment meaning: 19 received Ad26.COV2.S at low or high dose, single or two shots; several received placebo; per-sample allocation not given. It was on day 63 after the first vaccine or placebo injection that samples were taken. Sequencing was performed on peripheral blood, taken in a trial of Ad26.COV2.S vaccine versus placebo. Every receptor here comes from a person aged 18 to 59 who received the Ad26.COV2.S COVID-19 vaccine or a placebo.

V is TRBV27 and J is TRBJ1-5, with unresolved D. CDR1 is MNHEY, CDR2 SMNVEV, per germline (reference sequence). Trimming removed 6 bases from V and 1 base from J, with 16 bases in between. The CDR3 runs 16 residues. The CDR3 reads CASRRSPSESNQPQHF. The CDR3 coding sequence is TGTGCCAGCAGACGCTCCCCTAGCGAGAGCAATCAGCCCCAGCATTTT.

The genes are TRBV5-1 and TRBJ1-2, with 10 bases matching TRBD1. Trimming cost V 4 bases and J 8 bases; bases outside gene matches: 5. CDR1 and CDR2 (germline): SGHRS, YFSETQ. The length of the CDR3 is 13 residues. As DNA, the CDR3 is TGCGCCAGCAGCCCCGGACAGGGGGAAGGCTACACCTTC. It yields the protein CASSPGQGEGYTF.

This sequence joins TRBV5-1 and TRBJ1-4; 12 nucleotides match TRBD1. The V segment lost 6 bases and the J segment 13 bases; nucleotides outside the gene matches: 13. CDR3 size: 15 residues. In germline, CDR1 is SGHRS, CDR2 YFSETQ. The CDR3 bases are TGCGCCAGCACCGTGGGACAGGGGGCCCCAGGTCTACTGTTTTTT. Translation gives CASTVGQGAPGLLFF.

The chain recombines TRBV5-4 with TRBJ2-6; TRBD1 matches at 10 bases. Unmatched junction bases numbered 3, after V lost 3 bases and J lost 3 bases. This CDR3 region has 16 residues. Per germline, CDR1 SGHNT and CDR2 YYREEE (reference sequence). The CDR3 sequence is CASSSDRGVGANVLTF. In nucleotides, the CDR3 is TGTGCCAGCAGCTCGGACAGGGGGGTTGGGGCCAACGTCCTGACTTTC. Supplemented by reference TRBV5-4 and TRBJ2-6, the full variable domain reads ETGVTQSPTHLIKTRGQQVTLRCSSQSGHNTVSWYQQALGQGPQFIFQYYREEENGRGNFPPRFSGLQFPNYSSELNVNALELDDSALYLCASSSDRGVGANVLTFGAGSRLTVL.

The gene calls are TRBV18 and TRBJ2-5, with TRBD1 identical over 8 bases. The CDR3 consists of 13 residues. The V and J ends lost 3 bases and 11 bases, in that order; junction bases with no gene match: 8. CDR1 and CDR2 (germline): KGHSH, LQKENI. The CDR3 sequence is CASSPPGRDRQYF. The CDR3 DNA reads TGTGCCAGCTCACCGCCAGGTCGGGACAGGCAGTACTTC.

V is TRBV18 and J is TRBJ2-1, with D possibly called TRBD1 or TRBD2 (5 bases each). The CDR3 extends over 13 amino acids. V lost 2 bases and J lost 4, with 6 bases in between. Germline V gene lookup returns CDR1 KGHSH and CDR2 LQKENI. The CDR3 loop is CASSPEGYNEQFF. The CDR3 DNA reads TGTGCCAGCTCACCAGAGGGGTACAATGAGCAGTTCTTC.

The V and J genes are TRBV5-1 and TRBJ1-1; D might be TRBD1 (5 bases). This CDR3 is 14 amino acids long. Germline loops: CDR1 SGHRS, CDR2 YFSETQ. V lost 6 bases and J lost 6, with 18 bases in between. Written as DNA, the CDR3 is TGCGCCAGCACCCCTTGGGGGGAAGTCGCTGAAGCTTTCTTT. It yields the protein CASTPWGEVAEAFF. Variable domain in full (rest from reference TRBV5-1 and TRBJ1-1): KAGVTQTPRYLIKTRGQQVTLSCSPISGHRSVSWYQQTPGQGLQFLFEYFSETQRNKGNFPGRFSGRQFSNSRSEMNVSTLELGDSALYLCASTPWGEVAEAFFGQGTRLTVV.

Written as DNA, the CDR3 is TGTGCCAGCAGTTACCTAGCGGGCGACTACGAGCAGTACTTC. This gives the protein CASSYLAGDYEQYF. The chain couples TRBV6-5 to TRBJ2-7; 8 nucleotides agree with TRBD2. The V gene end was trimmed by 2 bases and the J gene end by 3 bases; junction bases not matched to a gene: 3. CDR1 is MNHEY, CDR2 SVGAGI, per germline. CDR3 length: 14 amino acids.

CDR3 region: CASSADRNSNYGYTF. In nucleotides, the CDR3 is TGTGCCAGCTCAGCTGACAGGAACTCTAACTATGGCTACACCTTC. V is TRBV18 and J is TRBJ1-2, with D possibly TRBD1 on 6 matching bases. This CDR3 has 15 amino acids. The V and J ends lost 5 bases and 0 bases respectively, with 13 bases between them. The germline gives CDR1 KGHSH, CDR2 LQKENI. The variable domain in full, with the rest retrieved from reference TRBV18 and TRBJ1-2, is NAGVMQNPRHLVRRRGQEARLRCSPMKGHSHVYWYRQLPEEGLKFMVYLQKENIIDESGMPKERFSAEFPKEGPSILRIQQVVRGDSAAYFCASSADRNSNYGYTFGSGTRLTVV.

The chain combines TRBV27 with TRBJ1-1; TRBD1 might be the D (6 bases). Per germline, CDR1 MNHEY and CDR2 SMNVEV (reference sequence). Trimming left V 6 bases short and J 11 bases short, with 19 bases between. CDR3 length: 13 amino acids. In nucleotides, the CDR3 is TGTGCCAGCAGCGACAGGCCTACCTTCGCGGCTTTCTTT. It translates to CASSDRPTFAAFF.

This sequence joins TRBV5-4 and TRBJ1-1; maybe TRBD1 (5 bases). Deletions cut 0 bases from V and 0 bases from J, with 6 bases between. Germline CDR1 SGHNT, CDR2 YYREEE (reference sequence). The CDR3 is 14 amino acids. As DNA, the CDR3 is TGTGCCAGCAGCTTGGACAGGATGAACACTGAAGCTTTCTTT. Translated, it gives CASSLDRMNTEAFF. Filled out from reference TRBV5-4 and TRBJ1-1, the complete variable domain reads ETGVTQSPTHLIKTRGQQVTLRCSSQSGHNTVSWYQQALGQGPQFIFQYYREEENGRGNFPPRFSGLQFPNYSSELNVNALELDDSALYLCASSLDRMNTEAFFGQGTRLTVV.

The chain links TRBV6-2 or TRBV6-3 to TRBJ2-3, with D hard to call. V was trimmed by 5 bases and J by 5 bases, leaving 11 bases between them. CDR1 and CDR2 (germline): MNHEY, SVGEGT. The CDR3 totals 13 residues. In DNA form, the CDR3 reads TGTGCCAGCAGTAGCTTCCCGGAAGATACGCAGTATTTT. Translation gives CASSSFPEDTQYF.

This chain connects TRBV5-1 to TRBJ1-2; weak D call: TRBD1 (5 bases). The ends were cut back, 4 bases at V and 1 base at J, with 14 bases in the middle. Germline CDR1 is SGHRS and CDR2 is YFSETQ. CDR3 size: 15 residues. CDR3 sequence (DNA): TGCGCCAGCAGCCCCGGGGGGGACGGTAACTATGGCTACACCTTC. It translates to CASSPGGDGNYGYTF.

The chain is built from TRBV28 and TRBJ1-3, with 7 bases matching TRBD1. The V gene's germline CDR1 is MDHEN and CDR2 SYDVKM. This CDR3 is built from 15 residues. J gave up 4 bases and V 6 bases, and 9 bases lay outside the gene matches. Here the CDR3 reads CASRDDRVEGNTIYF. The CDR3 nucleotides are TGTGCCAGCAGGGATGACAGGGTGGAGGGAAACACCATATATTTT.

There are a few counts of this clone. The J gene is TRBJ2-5, the V gene TRBV15, with D perhaps given as TRBD1 or TRBD2 (7 bases each). Looked up from germline, CDR1 is LNHNV and CDR2 is YYDKDF (reference sequence). The ends were cut back, 5 bases at V and 6 bases at J, with 16 bases in the middle. There are 14 residues in the CDR3. The chain's CDR3 is CATSGKGGGQTQYF. CDR3 nucleotides: TGTGCCACCAGCGGAAAGGGAGGGGGCCAGACCCAGTACTTC.

The chain recombines TRBV4-2 with TRBJ1-2, with unresolved D. The CDR3 contains 15 residues. Trimming left V 2 bases short and J 3 bases short, with 13 bases between. Germline V gene sequence: CDR1 LGHNA, CDR2 YNFKEQ. CDR3 bases: TGTGCCAGCAGCCAAAGCGGTAGGACGGACTATGGCTACACCTTC. This sequence encodes CASSQSGRTDYGYTF.

This clone was seen a handful of times. This chain uses TRBV6-1 with TRBJ2-7; 8 bases line up with TRBD1. Germline trimming cut 3 bases from V and 0 bases from J; bases unmatched to any gene: 4. The CDR3 is made up of 15 amino acids. Per germline, CDR1 MNHNS and CDR2 SASEGT. The CDR3 DNA follows: TGTGCCAGCAGTGAGAACAGGGGGAGCTCCTACGAGCAGTACTTC. It is translated as CASSENRGSSYEQYF.

The rearrangement links TRBV19 to TRBJ2-7, with D perhaps TRBD1 (7 bases). Trimming took off 1 base at V and 4 bases at J, with 14 bases between the two ends. From germline, CDR1 is LNHDA and CDR2 SQIVND (reference sequence). The CDR3 loop spans 15 amino acids. DNA of the CDR3: TGTGCCAGTAGTATAGCGGCAGGGGGAGGTTACGAGCAGTACTTC. As protein: CASSIAAGGGYEQYF.

The V and J genes are TRBV2 and TRBJ2-7; D not resolved. Germline V gene data show CDR1 as SNHLY and CDR2 as FYNNEI. The V and J ends lost 4 bases and 0 bases respectively, with 7 bases between them. The CDR3 has 13 amino acids. CDR3 in amino acids: CASSVHNSYEQYF. CDR3 in DNA: TGTGCCAGCAGTGTCCACAACTCCTACGAGCAGTACTTC.

On this clone: The same CDR3 is also encoded by other DNA sequences in this sample. V usage is TRBV18 and J usage is TRBJ1-2; weak D call: TRBD1 (6 bases). CDR1 and CDR2 from the germline V gene are KGHSH and LQKENI. The CDR3 is 13 amino acids. Deletions cut 3 bases from V and 2 bases from J, with 7 bases between. The CDR3 here is CASSPDRNYGYTF. CDR3 coding DNA: TGTGCCAGCTCACCGGACAGAAACTATGGCTACACCTTC.

This clone showed up just a few times. Other nucleotide sequences from this sample produce the same CDR3. The chain couples TRBV18 to TRBJ2-7; 8 nucleotides match TRBD1. The ends lost 2 bases at V and 2 bases at J; junction bases unmatched: 2. The CDR3 is 14 residues long. The germline V gene encodes CDR1 KGHSH and CDR2 LQKENI. The CDR3 region is CASSPGTGAYEQYF. In DNA, the CDR3 is TGTGCCAGCTCACCAGGGACAGGAGCCTACGAGCAGTACTTC.

The chain uses TRBV18 and TRBJ2-7, with a possible D match to TRBD2 (6 bases). The ends were cut back, 6 bases at V and 0 bases at J, with 24 bases in the middle. The germline gives CDR1 KGHSH, CDR2 LQKENI. This CDR3 has 18 amino acids. CDR3 bases: TGTGCCAGCTCCCTGACCGGAGGGTCTGGTCTGAGCTCCTACGAGCAGTACTTC. Protein: CASSLTGGSGLSSYEQYF.